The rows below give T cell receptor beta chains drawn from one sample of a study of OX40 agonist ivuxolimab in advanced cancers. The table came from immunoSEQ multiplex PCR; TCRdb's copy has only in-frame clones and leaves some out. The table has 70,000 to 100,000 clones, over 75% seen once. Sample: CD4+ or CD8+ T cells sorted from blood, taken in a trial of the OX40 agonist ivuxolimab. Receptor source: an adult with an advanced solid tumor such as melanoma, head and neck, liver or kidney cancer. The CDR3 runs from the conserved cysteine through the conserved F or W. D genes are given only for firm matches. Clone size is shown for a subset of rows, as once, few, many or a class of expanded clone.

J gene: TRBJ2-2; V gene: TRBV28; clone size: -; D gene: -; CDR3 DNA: TGTGCCAGCAGTTTCTGGCGTGCGAACACCGGGGAGCTGTTTTTT; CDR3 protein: CASSFWRANTGELFF
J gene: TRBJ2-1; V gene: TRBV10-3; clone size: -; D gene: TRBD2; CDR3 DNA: TGTGCCATCAGTGACTCTAGCGGGAGTCATGAGCAGTTCTTC; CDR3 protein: CAISDSSGSHEQFF
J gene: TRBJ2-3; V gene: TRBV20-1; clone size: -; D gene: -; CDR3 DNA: TGCAGTGCCGAAAACTCAGATACGCAGTATTTT; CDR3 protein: CSAENSDTQYF
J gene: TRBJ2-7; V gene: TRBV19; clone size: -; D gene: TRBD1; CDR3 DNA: TGTGCCAGTAGTATGATAGGGGACAGAAGCTACGAGCAGTACTTC; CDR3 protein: CASSMIGDRSYEQYF
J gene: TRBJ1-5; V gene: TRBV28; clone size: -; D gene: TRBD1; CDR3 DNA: TGTGCCAGCAGGGGAGCGTCAGGGGGCGTGGGCAATCAGCCCCAGCATTTT; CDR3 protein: CASRGASGGVGNQPQHF
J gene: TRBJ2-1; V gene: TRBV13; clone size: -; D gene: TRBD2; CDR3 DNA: TGTGCCAGCAGACGCGTATCTAGCGGGAGTGGGTCCTACAATGAGCAGTTCTTC; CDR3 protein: CASRRVSSGSGSYNEQFF
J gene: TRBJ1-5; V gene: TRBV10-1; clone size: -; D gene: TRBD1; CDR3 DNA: TGCGCCAGTCCCGGGACAGGGGGTTCTCGTCCCCAGCATTTT; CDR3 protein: CASPGTGGSRPQHF
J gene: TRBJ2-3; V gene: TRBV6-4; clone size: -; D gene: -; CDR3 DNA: TGTGCCAGCAGTGACTCCCTGACTAGCACAGATACGCAGTATTTT; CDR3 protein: CASSDSLTSTDTQYF
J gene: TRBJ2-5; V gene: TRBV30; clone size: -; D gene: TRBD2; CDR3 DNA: TGTGCCAGCGCTCCGGGGGGGGGAGAGACCCAGTACTTC; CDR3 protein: CASAPGGGETQYF
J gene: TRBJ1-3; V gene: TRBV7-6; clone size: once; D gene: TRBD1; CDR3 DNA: TGTGCCAGCAGCTTAGCACAGGGGGCGGGAAACACCATATATTTT; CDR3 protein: CASSLAQGAGNTIYF
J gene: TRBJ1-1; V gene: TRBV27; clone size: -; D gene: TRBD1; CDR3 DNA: TGTGCCAGCCACGGACAGGGGAGAACTGAAGCTTTCTTT; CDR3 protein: CASHGQGRTEAFF
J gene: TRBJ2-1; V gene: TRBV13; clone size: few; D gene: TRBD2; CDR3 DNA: TGTGCCAGCAGCCGGAGGAGTGGGGGACTAGCGGGGCCCAGCAATGAGCAGTTCTTC; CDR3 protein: CASSRRSGGLAGPSNEQFF
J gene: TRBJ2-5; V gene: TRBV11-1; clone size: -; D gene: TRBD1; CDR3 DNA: TGTGCCAGCAGCTTCTCGACAGGGTACCAAGAGACCCAGTACTTC; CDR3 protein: CASSFSTGYQETQYF
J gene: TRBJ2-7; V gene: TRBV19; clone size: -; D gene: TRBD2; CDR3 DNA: TGTGCCAGTAGTCTCCGGGAGGGTCTTTCCTACGAGCAGTACTTC; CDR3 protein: CASSLREGLSYEQYF
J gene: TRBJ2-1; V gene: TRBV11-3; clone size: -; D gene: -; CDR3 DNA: TGTGCCAGCAGCTTGGGACCCCACAATGAGCAGTTCTTC; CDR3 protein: CASSLGPHNEQFF
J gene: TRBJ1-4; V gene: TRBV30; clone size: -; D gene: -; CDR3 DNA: TGTGCCTGGAAATACGAATGGGGTGAAAAACTGTTTTTT; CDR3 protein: CAWKYEWGEKLFF
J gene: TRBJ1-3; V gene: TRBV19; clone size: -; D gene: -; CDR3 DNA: TGTGCCAGTAGTATATCTGGAAACACCATATATTTT; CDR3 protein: CASSISGNTIYF
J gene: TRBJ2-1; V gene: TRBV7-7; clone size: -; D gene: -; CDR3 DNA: TGTGCTAGCAGCTTAGCGCAAGGGACTTTTGAGCAGTTCTTC; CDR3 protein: CASSLAQGTFEQFF
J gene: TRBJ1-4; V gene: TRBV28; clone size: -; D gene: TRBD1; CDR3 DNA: TGTGCCAGCAGTCACGGGACAGCAACTAATGAAAAACTGTTTTTT; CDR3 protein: CASSHGTATNEKLFF
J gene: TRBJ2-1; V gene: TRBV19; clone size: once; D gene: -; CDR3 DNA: TGTGCCAGTAGCAAAACAGGTGAGGGCTACAATGAGCAGTTCTTC; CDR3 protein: CASSKTGEGYNEQFF
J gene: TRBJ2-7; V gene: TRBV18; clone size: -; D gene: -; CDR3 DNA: TGTGCCAGCTCACCGGACTACGAGCAGTACTTC; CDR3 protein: CASSPDYEQYF
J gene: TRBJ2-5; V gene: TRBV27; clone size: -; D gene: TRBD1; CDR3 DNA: TGTGCCAGCAGTTACGGCCCTTCAGGGGGCGGAGAGACCCAGTACTTC; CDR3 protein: CASSYGPSGGGETQYF
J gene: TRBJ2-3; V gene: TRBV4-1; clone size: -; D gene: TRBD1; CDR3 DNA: TGCGCCAGCAGCCAGGGGGACAGGGATATAGATACGCAGTATTTT; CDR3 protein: CASSQGDRDIDTQYF
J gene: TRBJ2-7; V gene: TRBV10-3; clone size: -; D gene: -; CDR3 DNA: TGTGCCATCAGTGAGTTTGGGGACGGCTCCTACGAGCAGTACTTC; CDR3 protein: CAISEFGDGSYEQYF
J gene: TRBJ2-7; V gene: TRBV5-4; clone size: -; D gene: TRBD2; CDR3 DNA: TGTGCCAGCAGCTCCGGGACTAGATTTGACGAGCAGTACTTC; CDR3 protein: CASSSGTRFDEQYF